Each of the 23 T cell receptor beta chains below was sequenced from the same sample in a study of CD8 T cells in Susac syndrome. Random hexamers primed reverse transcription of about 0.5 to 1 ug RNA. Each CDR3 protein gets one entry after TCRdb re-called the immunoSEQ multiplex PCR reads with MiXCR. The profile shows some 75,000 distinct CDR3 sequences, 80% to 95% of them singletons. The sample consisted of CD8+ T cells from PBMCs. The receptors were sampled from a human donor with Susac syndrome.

For the CDR3, the DNA is TGTGCCAGCAGCCCAGAGGCCAACACTGAAGCTTTCTTT. This encodes CASSPEANTEAFF. V and J are TRBV7-2 and TRBJ1-1, with D hard to call. Germline CDR1 and CDR2: SGHTA and FQGNSA. V was trimmed by 5 bases and J by 2 bases, leaving 9 bases between them. The CDR3 has 13 amino acids.

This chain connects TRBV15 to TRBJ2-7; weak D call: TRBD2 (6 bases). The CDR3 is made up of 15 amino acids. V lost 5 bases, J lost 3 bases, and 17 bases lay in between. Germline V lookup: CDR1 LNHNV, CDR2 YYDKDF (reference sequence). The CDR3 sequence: CATSLAFQGLYEQYF. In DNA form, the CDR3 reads TGTGCCACCAGCTTGGCATTCCAGGGACTCTACGAGCAGTACTTC.

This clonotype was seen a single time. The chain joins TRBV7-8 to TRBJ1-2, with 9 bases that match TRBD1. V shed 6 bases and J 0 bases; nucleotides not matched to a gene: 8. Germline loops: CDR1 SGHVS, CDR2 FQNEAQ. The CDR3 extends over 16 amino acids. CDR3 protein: CASRRDRVRPNYGYTF. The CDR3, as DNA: TGTGCCAGCAGACGGGACAGGGTCCGACCTAACTATGGCTACACCTTC.

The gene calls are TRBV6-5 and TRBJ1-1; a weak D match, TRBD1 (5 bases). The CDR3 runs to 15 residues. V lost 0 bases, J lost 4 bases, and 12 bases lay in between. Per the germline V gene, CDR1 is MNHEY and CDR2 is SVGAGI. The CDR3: CASSYSSGPGTEAFF. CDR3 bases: TGTGCCAGCAGTTACTCCTCGGGGCCGGGCACTGAAGCTTTCTTT.

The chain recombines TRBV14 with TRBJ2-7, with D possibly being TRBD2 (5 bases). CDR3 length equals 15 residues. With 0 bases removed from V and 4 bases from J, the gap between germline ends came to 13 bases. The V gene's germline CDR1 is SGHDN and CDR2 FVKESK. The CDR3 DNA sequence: TGTGCCAGCAGCCAAGAAGGGATTCGAGGGTACGAGCAGTACTTC. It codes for CASSQEGIRGYEQYF. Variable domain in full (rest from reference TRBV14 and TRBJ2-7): EAGVTQFPSHSVIEKGQTVTLRCDPISGHDNLYWYRRVMGKEIKFLLHFVKESKQDESGMPNNRFLAERTGGTYSTLKVQPAELEDSGVYFCASSQEGIRGYEQYFGPGTRLTVT.

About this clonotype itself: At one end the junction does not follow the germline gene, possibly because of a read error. The CDR3 loop is CASSVDSGTGARGEQFF. CDR3 coding DNA: TGTGCCAGCAGCGTAGATTCGGGGACAGGGGCGCGGGGTGAGCAGTTCTTC. The chain carries TRBV11-3 and TRBJ2-1, with TRBD1 identical over 10 bases. The CDR3 length is 17 residues. Germline V gives CDR1 SGHNT, CDR2 YENEEA.

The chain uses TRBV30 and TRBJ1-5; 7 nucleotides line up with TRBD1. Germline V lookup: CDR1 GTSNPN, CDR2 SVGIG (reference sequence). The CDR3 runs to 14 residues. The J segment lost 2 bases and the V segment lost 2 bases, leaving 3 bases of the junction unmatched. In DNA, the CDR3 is TGTGCCTGGAGTTCCGGGACAGGCAATCAGCCCCAGCATTTT. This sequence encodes CAWSSGTGNQPQHF.

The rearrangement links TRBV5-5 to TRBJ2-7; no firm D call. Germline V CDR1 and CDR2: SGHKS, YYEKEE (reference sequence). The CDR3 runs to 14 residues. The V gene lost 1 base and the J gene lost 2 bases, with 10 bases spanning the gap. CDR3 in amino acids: CASSLSVFPYEQYF. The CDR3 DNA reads TGTGCCAGCAGCTTGTCCGTTTTCCCCTACGAGCAGTACTTC.

Here the CDR3 reads CASRGGLWYEQFF. CDR3 coding DNA: TGTGCCAGCAGGGGGGGACTTTGGTATGAGCAGTTCTTC. This chain links TRBV28 with TRBJ2-1; possible D gene TRBD2, 6 bases. CDR1 is MDHEN and CDR2 is SYDVKM in the germline V gene. This CDR3 region has 13 residues. V lost 6 bases and J 8 bases, leaving 14 bases between the germline ends.

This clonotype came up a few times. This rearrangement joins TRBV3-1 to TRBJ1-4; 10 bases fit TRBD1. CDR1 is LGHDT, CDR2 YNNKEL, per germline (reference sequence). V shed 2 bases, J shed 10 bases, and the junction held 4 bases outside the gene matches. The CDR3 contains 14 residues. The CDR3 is CASSQRDRGGKLFF. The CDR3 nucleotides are TGTGCCAGCAGCCAACGGGACAGGGGAGGAAAACTGTTTTTT.

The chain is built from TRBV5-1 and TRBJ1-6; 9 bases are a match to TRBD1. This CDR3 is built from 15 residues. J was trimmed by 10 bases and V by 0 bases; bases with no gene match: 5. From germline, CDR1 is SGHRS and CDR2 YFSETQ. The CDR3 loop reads CASSLVGTGNSPLHF. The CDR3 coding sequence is TGCGCCAGCAGCTTGGTAGGGACAGGGAACTCACCCCTCCACTTT.

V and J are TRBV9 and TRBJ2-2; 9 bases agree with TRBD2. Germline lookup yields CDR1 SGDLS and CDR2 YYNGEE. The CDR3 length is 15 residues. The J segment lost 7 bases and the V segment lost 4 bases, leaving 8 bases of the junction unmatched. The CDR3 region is CASSYRTSAVGELFF. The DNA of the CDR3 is TGTGCCAGCAGCTACCGGACTAGCGCTGTCGGGGAGCTGTTTTTT.

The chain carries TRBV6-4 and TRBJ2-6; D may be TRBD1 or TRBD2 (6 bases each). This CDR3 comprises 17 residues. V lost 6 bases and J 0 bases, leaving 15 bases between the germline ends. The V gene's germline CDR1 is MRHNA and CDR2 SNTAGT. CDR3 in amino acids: CASSPGGGGSGANVLTF. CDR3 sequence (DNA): TGTGCCAGCAGCCCCGGCGGAGGGGGCTCTGGGGCCAACGTCCTGACTTTC.

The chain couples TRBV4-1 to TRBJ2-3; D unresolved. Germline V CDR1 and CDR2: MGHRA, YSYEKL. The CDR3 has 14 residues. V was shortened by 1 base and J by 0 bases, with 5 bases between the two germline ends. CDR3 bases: TGCGCCAGCAGCCAAGTGGGGAGCACAGATACGCAGTATTTT. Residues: CASSQVGSTDTQYF.

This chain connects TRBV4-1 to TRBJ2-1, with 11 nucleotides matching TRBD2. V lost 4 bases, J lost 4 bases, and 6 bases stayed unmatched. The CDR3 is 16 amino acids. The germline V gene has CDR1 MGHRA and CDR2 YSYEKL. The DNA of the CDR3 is TGCGCCAGCAGCCGGCCGGGACTAGCGGATTACAATGAGCAGTTCTTC. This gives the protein CASSRPGLADYNEQFF.

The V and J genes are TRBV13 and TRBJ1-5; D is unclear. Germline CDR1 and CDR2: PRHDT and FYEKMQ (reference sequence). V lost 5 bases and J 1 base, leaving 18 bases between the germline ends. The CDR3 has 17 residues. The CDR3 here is CASSLRMGGISNQPQHF. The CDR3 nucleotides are TGTGCCAGCAGCCTCAGGATGGGAGGGATAAGCAATCAGCCCCAGCATTTT. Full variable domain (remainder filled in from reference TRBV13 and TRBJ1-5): AAGVIQSPRHLIKEKRETATLKCYPIPRHDTVYWYQQGPGQDPQFLISFYEKMQSDKGSIPDRFSAQQFSDYHSELNMSSLELGDSALYFCASSLRMGGISNQPQHFGDGTRLSIL.

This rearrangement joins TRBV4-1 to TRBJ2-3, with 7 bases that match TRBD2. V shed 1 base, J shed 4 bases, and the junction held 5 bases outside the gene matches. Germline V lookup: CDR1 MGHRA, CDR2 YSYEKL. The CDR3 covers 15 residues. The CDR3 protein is CASSQVTGGADTQYF. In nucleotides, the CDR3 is TGCGCCAGCAGCCAAGTAACGGGAGGAGCAGATACGCAGTATTTT.

The CDR3 DNA reads as TGCAGCGTTGGGGACACTAATGAAAAACTGTTTTTT. Protein product: CSVGDTNEKLFF. The chain employs TRBV29-1 and TRBJ1-4; maybe TRBD1 (5 bases). The CDR3 totals 12 residues. Trimming left V 4 bases short and J 2 bases short, with 5 bases between. Germline values: CDR1 SQVTM, CDR2 ANQGSEA.

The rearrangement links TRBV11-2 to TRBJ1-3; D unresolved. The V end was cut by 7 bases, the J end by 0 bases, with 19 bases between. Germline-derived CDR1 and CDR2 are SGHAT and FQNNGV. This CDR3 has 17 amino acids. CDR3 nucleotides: TGTGCCAGCACCAACCCCACAGCTGCGGTCTCTGGAAACACCATATATTTT. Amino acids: CASTNPTAAVSGNTIYF. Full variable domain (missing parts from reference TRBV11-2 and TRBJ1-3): EAGVAQSPRYKIIEKRQSVAFWCNPISGHATLYWYQQILGQGPKLLIQFQNNGVVDDSQLPKDRFSAERLKGVDSTLKIQPAKLEDSAVYLCASTNPTAAVSGNTIYFGEGSWLTVV.

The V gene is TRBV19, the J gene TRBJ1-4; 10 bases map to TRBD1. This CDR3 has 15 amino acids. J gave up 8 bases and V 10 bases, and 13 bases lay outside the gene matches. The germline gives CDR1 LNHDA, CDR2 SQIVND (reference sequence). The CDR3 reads CATSSRDRGYEKLFF. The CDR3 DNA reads TGTGCCACCTCGAGCCGGGACAGGGGTTACGAAAAACTGTTTTTT.

The CDR3 spells CASSQDGLNTEAFF. CDR3 nucleotide sequence: TGTGCCAGCAGCCAAGATGGGCTAAACACTGAAGCTTTCTTT. The chain carries TRBV14 and TRBJ1-1, with no clear D. Per the germline V gene, CDR1 is SGHDN and CDR2 is FVKESK. Trimming removed 0 bases at V and 2 bases at J, with 7 bases between. This CDR3 region has 14 residues. Together with reference TRBV14 and TRBJ1-1, the CDR3 gives the full variable domain: EAGVTQFPSHSVIEKGQTVTLRCDPISGHDNLYWYRRVMGKEIKFLLHFVKESKQDESGMPNNRFLAERTGGTYSTLKVQPAELEDSGVYFCASSQDGLNTEAFFGQGTRLTVV.

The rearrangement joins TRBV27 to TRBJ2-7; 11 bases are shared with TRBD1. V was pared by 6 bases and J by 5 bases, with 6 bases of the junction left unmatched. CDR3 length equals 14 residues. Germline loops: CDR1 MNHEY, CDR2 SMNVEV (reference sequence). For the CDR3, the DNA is TGTGCCAGCAGCCCGAGGACAGGGGGCGACGAGCAGTACTTC. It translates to CASSPRTGGDEQYF.

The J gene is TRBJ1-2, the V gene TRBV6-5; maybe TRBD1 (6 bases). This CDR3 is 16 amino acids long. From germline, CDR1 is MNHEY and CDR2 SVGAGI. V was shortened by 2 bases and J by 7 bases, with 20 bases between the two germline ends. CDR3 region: CASSYLRPGQIGGYTF. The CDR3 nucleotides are TGTGCCAGCAGTTACCTCCGGCCCGGACAGATTGGTGGCTACACCTTC.